This T cell receptor beta chain is drawn from a study of a mutant IDH1 vaccine in newly diagnosed glioma. Study at large: The vaccination schedule gave patients eight doses in weeks 1, 3, 5, 7, 11, 15, 19 and 23. Patients got their first vaccination 4-6 weeks after radiotherapy alone, or with temozolomide cycles. The treated population exhibited a male proportion of about 60%, a female proportion of roughly 38%, and a mean age of about 39 years.

The protocol was immunoSEQ multiplex PCR, while the TCRdb copy is restricted to in-frame clones and leaves out a portion. The sample carries some 64,000 clones, approximately 84% recorded once. Comment on this clone: Its antigen is unknown.

Time point reported: week 11, during vaccination. All doses held 300 ug of mutant IDH1 20-mer peptide, with topical imiquimod. CDR3 size: 16 residues. The trim removed 3 bases at V and 2 bases at J, leaving 6 bases unmatched. The germline gives CDR1 LGHNA, CDR2 YNFKEQ. Study results and limitations: Pseudoprogression apparently lacked any relation to changes in top peripheral T cell clonotypes.

The clonotype was recovered from a woman between 45 and 65 years old with glioma. The V gene is TRBV4-2, the J gene TRBJ2-3; 9 nucleotides line up with TRBD1. Sequencing used PBMCs, obtained from a glioma patient whose treatment included an IDH1 peptide vaccine. The CDR3 sequence is CASSQGTGGYTDTQYF. CDR3 coding DNA: TGTGCCAGCAGCCAGGGAACAGGGGGCTACACAGATACGCAGTATTTT.